This T cell receptor beta chain derives from a study of T cell responses to AZD1222 COVID-19 vaccine. Study context: Analysis merged second doses at about 4 or about 12 weeks.

Sequencing used immunoSEQ multiplex PCR; TCRdb keeps in-frame clones, though not all of them. The data hold 140,000 to 150,000 clones, with roughly 92% observed a single time. CDR3 length equals 14 residues. The V gene's germline CDR1 is SGDLS and CDR2 YYNGEE. The V end lost 3 bases, the J end lost 0 bases, and 10 bases lay between the germline ends. The chain links TRBV9 to TRBJ2-7; D possibly corresponds to TRBD1 (6 bases). The TCR originated in an adult in good health. The source was peripheral blood, collected on day 0 of AZD1222 vaccination. The CDR3 DNA is TGTGCCAGCAGCGGGACAGTAAGCTCCTACGAGCAGTACTTC. As protein: CASSGTVSSYEQYF.